What follows are 18 T cell receptor beta chains derived from one specimen sequenced in a study of blood T cells in healthy people across ages (dated by TCRdb to the mid-2010s). Libraries came from 5' RACE. These reads were obtained on an Illumina HiSeq 2500. A second roughly 7 to 12 cycle PCR used a sample-barcoded 5' primer and a J-beta primer mix. In TCRdb, the public reads were trimmed at Q25 with fastp and aligned with MiXCR, with productive beta chains retained. CDR3 protein sequences are deduplicated, and each keeps its most common genes and DNA. This sample has approximately 800,000 distinct CDR3 sequences in its table, and around 62% of those were observed once. The ten most abundant clones make up approximately 30% of the sample. The sequenced sample consisted of blood. Source of these receptors: a man aged 30 to 45 in good health.

The rearrangement links TRBV24-1 to TRBJ1-2; D is unresolved. Germline CDR1 is KGHDR and CDR2 is SFDVKD. The CDR3 is 14 residues long. The V end was cut by 6 bases, the J end by 4 bases, with 14 bases between. The CDR3 DNA is TGTGCCACCAGTCCTGCTAACAGATCCTATGGCTACACCTTC. Its translation is CATSPANRSYGYTF.

This clonotype was recorded once. V and J are TRBV27 and TRBJ2-1; weak D call: TRBD2 (7 bases). CDR1 is MNHEY, CDR2 SMNVEV, per germline (reference sequence). This CDR3 has 17 residues. Trimming pared 3 bases from V and 3 bases from J, leaving 18 bases between. CDR3 in DNA: TGTGCCAGCAGTTTCGCGGTAGGCGGGGGCCTCTACAATGAGCAGTTCTTC. This codes for CASSFAVGGGLYNEQFF.

This chain links TRBV2 with TRBJ2-4; possibly TRBD1 or TRBD2 for D (5 bases each). This CDR3 has 13 residues. V lost 6 bases and J 4 bases, leaving 10 bases between the germline ends. The germline V gene encodes CDR1 SNHLY and CDR2 FYNNEI. The DNA of the CDR3 is TGTGCCAGCAGCGTGGGACCTAAAAACATTCAGTACTTC. Translating gives CASSVGPKNIQYF.

This clonotype has just a few counts. The V and J genes are TRBV29-1 and TRBJ2-7; TRBD1 matches at 7 bases. In germline, CDR1 is SQVTM, CDR2 ANQGSEA. The junction had 7 bases not matched to a gene; V was cut back by 6 bases and J by 2 bases. The CDR3 consists of 13 residues. The CDR3 loop reads CSVSQGTAYEQYF. CDR3 DNA sequence: TGCAGCGTCTCCCAAGGGACAGCCTACGAGCAGTACTTC.

This clonotype was found many times. The genes are TRBV20-1 and TRBJ2-5; D ambiguous. Deletions cut 0 bases from V and 2 bases from J, with 13 bases between. Germline loops: CDR1 DFQATT, CDR2 SNEGSKA (reference sequence). CDR3 length: 15 residues. The CDR3 region is CSARDGKEAQETQYF. The CDR3, as DNA: TGCAGTGCTAGAGATGGGAAAGAGGCGCAAGAGACCCAGTACTTC.

In the case of this clonotype: One end of the junction varies from germline; a read error may be responsible. The chain recombines TRBV4-1 with TRBJ2-5; D uncertain. This CDR3 has 15 residues. Germline values: CDR1 MGHRA, CDR2 YSYEKL. The CDR3 sequence: CASSQVDGKQETQYF. The CDR3 DNA follows: TGCGCCAGTAGCCAAGTGGACGGTAAACAAGAGACCCAGTACTTC.

The chain couples TRBV29-1 to TRBJ2-7; 9 bases are shared with TRBD1. The V and J ends lost 0 bases and 3 bases, in that order; junction bases with no gene match: 6. From germline, CDR1 is SQVTM and CDR2 ANQGSEA. This CDR3 region has 15 residues. The CDR3 sequence: CSVEDTGTGIYEQYF. CDR3 nucleotide sequence: TGCAGCGTTGAAGACACCGGGACAGGGATCTACGAGCAGTACTTC.

This clonotype was counted between two and nine times. The genes are TRBV4-3 and TRBJ2-7; tentatively, D is TRBD1 (6 bases). CDR1 and CDR2 from the germline V gene are LGHNA and YSLEER. CDR3 size: 15 residues. Trimming left V 3 bases short and J 1 base short, with 13 bases between. The DNA of the CDR3 is TGCGCCAGCAGCCAGGCTAGACAGGTTTCCTACGAGCAGTACTTC. This translates into CASSQARQVSYEQYF.

This sequence joins TRBV2 and TRBJ2-7; unclear D gene. The CDR3 has 14 residues. The V gene's germline CDR1 is SNHLY and CDR2 FYNNEI. Deletions cut 4 bases from V and 0 bases from J, with 10 bases between. The CDR3 protein is CASSGGQSSYEQYF. In DNA form, the CDR3 reads TGTGCCAGCAGTGGCGGCCAGAGCTCCTACGAGCAGTACTTC.

The chain uses TRBV11-1 and TRBJ2-3; 8 nucleotides align to TRBD2. This CDR3 comprises 15 residues. Germline loops: CDR1 SGHAT, CDR2 FQDESV (reference sequence). Trimming at V came to 5 bases and at J to 2 bases, leaving 6 bases not matched to a gene. The CDR3 region has the DNA TGTGCCAGCAGCATCCAGCGGGGGTCCACAGATACGCAGTATTTT. It is translated as CASSIQRGSTDTQYF.

The V gene is TRBV21-1, the J gene TRBJ2-7; the table's TRBD1 call for D was not verified on the DNA. TRBV21-1 constitutes a pseudogene. The CDR3 totals 16 residues. The CDR3 sequence: CASSRPRDRIYYEQYF. Here the CDR3 DNA reads TGTGCCAGCAGCAGACCCAGGGACAGAATATACTACGAGCAGTACTTC.

This rearrangement joins TRBV6-5 to TRBJ2-3; 7 bases agree with TRBD1. CDR3 length: 14 amino acids. The V and J ends lost 6 bases and 2 bases, in that order; junction bases with no gene match: 5. Germline CDR1 MNHEY, CDR2 SVGAGI. CDR3 sequence reads: CASSWDSTTDTQYF. The CDR3 coding sequence is TGTGCCAGCAGCTGGGACAGCACCACAGATACGCAGTATTTT.

This chain joins TRBV5-1 and TRBJ1-1; 8 bases fit TRBD1. This CDR3 has 14 amino acids. In germline, CDR1 is SGHRS, CDR2 YFSETQ. Trimming cost V 6 bases and J 5 bases; bases outside gene matches: 9. The DNA for the CDR3 is TGCGCCAGCATCCCGACAGGGGTTGAAACTGAAGCTTTCTTT. Translating gives CASIPTGVETEAFF.

This chain connects TRBV7-3 to TRBJ2-1; 16 nucleotides align to TRBD2. J lost 4 bases, V lost 4 bases, and 10 bases had no gene match. Germline V lookup: CDR1 SGHTA, CDR2 FQGTGA. There are 19 residues in the CDR3. This CDR3 reads CASSSAGLAGGPGYNEQFF. CDR3 DNA sequence: TGTGCCAGCAGCTCGGCGGGACTAGCGGGGGGGCCGGGGTACAATGAGCAGTTCTTC. Using reference TRBV7-3 and TRBJ2-1 for the parts outside the CDR3, the full variable domain is GAGVSQTPSNKVTEKGKYVELRCDPISGHTALYWYRQSLGQGPEFLIYFQGTGAADDSGLPNDRFFAVRPEGSVSTLKIQRTERGDSAVYLCASSSAGLAGGPGYNEQFFGPGTRLTVL.

This chain uses TRBV5-1 with TRBJ2-5; D assignment may be TRBD1 or TRBD2 (6 bases each). V lost 0 bases and J lost 4, with 13 bases in between. Germline V gives CDR1 SGHRS, CDR2 YFSETQ. The length of the CDR3 is 15 residues. The DNA for the CDR3 is TGCGCCAGCAGCTTGGCGGGGGCGTCCCGAGAGACCCAGTACTTC. It encodes CASSLAGASRETQYF.

The J gene is TRBJ2-1, the V gene TRBV25-1; a weak D match, TRBD2 (6 bases). Looked up from germline, CDR1 is MGHDK and CDR2 is SYGVNS. This CDR3 region has 16 residues. Trimming took 3 bases from V and 0 from J, leaving 12 bases between them. The CDR3, as DNA: TGTGCCAGCAGTGACGTGGGGGGTGGCTCCTACAATGAGCAGTTCTTC. Protein product: CASSDVGGGSYNEQFF.

This clonotype was detected a few times. The chain couples TRBV29-1 to TRBJ2-5, with a tentative D call TRBD1 (5 bases). V lost 0 bases, J lost 5 bases, and 10 bases lay in between. Germline V gene sequence: CDR1 SQVTM, CDR2 ANQGSEA. The CDR3 covers 13 residues. The CDR3 DNA follows: TGCAGCGTTGAAGAGGCACAGGCGGAGACCCAGTACTTC. The encoded protein is CSVEEAQAETQYF.

The rearrangement uses TRBV6-5 and TRBJ2-4; D not certain. The end of the DNA aligns better with TRBJ2-7, so the J call may be wrong. The CDR3 has 13 residues. Germline V gene sequence: CDR1 MNHEY, CDR2 SVGAGI. CDR3 sequence (DNA): TGTGCCAGCAGTTACTCCGTTACCTACGAGCAGTACTTC. This translates into CASSYSVTYEQYF.